The present entry profiles one TCR beta chain with its context. This sample is part of a study of cytomegalovirus exposure and HLA in healthy donors. Only in-frame clones appear in the TCRdb table, and some are missing; sequencing was by immunoSEQ multiplex PCR. The sample lists some 250,000 clones, 90% occurring once. Germline CDR1 and CDR2: SGHAT and FQNNGV. The CDR3 has 13 amino acids. V was cut by 1 base and J by 4 bases, with 8 bases left in between. Sequencing was done on a sample of PBMCs. The TCR originated in a woman aged 30 to 39 in good health and CMV-seronegative. V usage is TRBV11-2 and J usage is TRBJ2-7, with D hard to call. CDR3 region: CASSLGAVYEQYF. CDR3 DNA sequence: TGTGCCAGCAGCTTAGGGGCAGTATACGAGCAGTACTTC.